This T cell receptor (beta chain) was profiled in a study of blood T cell repertoires in COVID-19. The overall study: Samples came from the United States, Italy and Spain, spanning acute and convalescent COVID-19. PBMCs, B-cell-depleted T cells, or T cells were the source of the cDNA or gDNA that made up the material.

In the study's own analysis: From reference gene primer amplification, estimates of nucleated cell counts were derived. Produced via immunoSEQ multiplex PCR; TCRdb's table is partial and in-frame only. V, J and clone size are those of that table, while D and trimming were read from the DNA. Of 35,000 to 40,000 clones listed, 90% are singletons. This CDR3 has 16 residues. Per germline, CDR1 SEHNR and CDR2 FQNEAQ (reference sequence). V trimming: 5 bases; J trimming: 4 bases; junction bases outside the gene matches: 10. This rearrangement joins TRBV7-9 to TRBJ2-1; 8 bases agree with TRBD2. This clonotype was obtained from an older man with acute or convalescent COVID-19. The sample taken for sequencing was peripheral blood. CDR3 residues: CASSIPGTRLYNEQFF. The CDR3 DNA is TGTGCCAGCAGCATTCCCGGGACTAGGCTGTACAATGAGCAGTTCTTC.